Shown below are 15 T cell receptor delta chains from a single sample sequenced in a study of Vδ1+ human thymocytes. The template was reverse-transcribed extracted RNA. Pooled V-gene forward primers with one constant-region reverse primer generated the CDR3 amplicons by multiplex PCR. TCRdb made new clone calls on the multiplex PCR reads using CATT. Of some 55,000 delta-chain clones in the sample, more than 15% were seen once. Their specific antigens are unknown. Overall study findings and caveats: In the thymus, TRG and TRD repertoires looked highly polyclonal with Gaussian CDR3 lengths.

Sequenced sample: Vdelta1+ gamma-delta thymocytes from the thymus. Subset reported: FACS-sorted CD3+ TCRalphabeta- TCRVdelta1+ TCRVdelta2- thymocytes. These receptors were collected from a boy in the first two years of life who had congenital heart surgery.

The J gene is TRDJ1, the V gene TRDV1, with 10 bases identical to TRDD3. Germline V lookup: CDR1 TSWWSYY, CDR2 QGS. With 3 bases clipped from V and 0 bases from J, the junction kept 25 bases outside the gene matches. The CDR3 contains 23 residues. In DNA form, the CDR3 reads TGTGCTCTTGGGGAGCTTTCCTATTTGTGCTTACTGGGGGATCACCAGTACACCGATAAACTCATCTTT. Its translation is CALGELSYLCLLGDHQYTDKLIF.

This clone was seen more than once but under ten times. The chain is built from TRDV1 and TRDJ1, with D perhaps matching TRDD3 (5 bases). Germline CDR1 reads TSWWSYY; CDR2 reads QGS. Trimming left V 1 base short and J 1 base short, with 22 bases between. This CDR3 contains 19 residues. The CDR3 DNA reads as TGTGCTCTTGGGGAACCGGATATACGGGTTACTGGTCTCACCGATAAACTCATCTTT. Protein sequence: CALGEPDIRVTGLTDKLIF.

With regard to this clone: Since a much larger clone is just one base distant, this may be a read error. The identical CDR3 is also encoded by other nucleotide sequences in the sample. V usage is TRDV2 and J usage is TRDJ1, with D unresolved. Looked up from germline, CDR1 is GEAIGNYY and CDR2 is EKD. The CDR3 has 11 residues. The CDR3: CACDTPDKLIF. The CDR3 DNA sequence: TGTGCCTGTGACACCCCCGATAAACTCATCTTC.

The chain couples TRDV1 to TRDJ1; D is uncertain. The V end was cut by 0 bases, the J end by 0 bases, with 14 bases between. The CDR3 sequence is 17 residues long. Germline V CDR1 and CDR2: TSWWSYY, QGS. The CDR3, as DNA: TGTGCTCTTGGGGAACTCGTCCCAATACAGTACACCGATAAACTCATCTTT. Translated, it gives CALGELVPIQYTDKLIF.

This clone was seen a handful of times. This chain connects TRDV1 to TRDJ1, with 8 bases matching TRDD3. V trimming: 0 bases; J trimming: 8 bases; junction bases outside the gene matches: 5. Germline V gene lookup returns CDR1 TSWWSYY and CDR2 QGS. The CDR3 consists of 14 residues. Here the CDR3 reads CALGELFTGGKLIF. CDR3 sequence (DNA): TGTGCTCTTGGGGAACTCTTTACTGGGGGCAAACTCATCTTT.

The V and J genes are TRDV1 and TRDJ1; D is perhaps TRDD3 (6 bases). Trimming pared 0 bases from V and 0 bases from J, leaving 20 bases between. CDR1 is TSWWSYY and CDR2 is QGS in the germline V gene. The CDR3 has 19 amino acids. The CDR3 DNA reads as TGTGCTCTTGGGGAACTCCCCCTACTACGGGGGAAGTACACCGATAAACTCATCTTT. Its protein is CALGELPLLRGKYTDKLIF.

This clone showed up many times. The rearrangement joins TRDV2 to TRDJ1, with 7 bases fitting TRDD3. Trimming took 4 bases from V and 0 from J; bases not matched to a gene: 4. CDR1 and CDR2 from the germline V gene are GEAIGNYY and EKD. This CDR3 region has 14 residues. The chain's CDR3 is CACEGDPYTDKLIF. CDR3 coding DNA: TGTGCCTGTGAGGGGGATCCCTACACCGATAAACTCATCTTT.

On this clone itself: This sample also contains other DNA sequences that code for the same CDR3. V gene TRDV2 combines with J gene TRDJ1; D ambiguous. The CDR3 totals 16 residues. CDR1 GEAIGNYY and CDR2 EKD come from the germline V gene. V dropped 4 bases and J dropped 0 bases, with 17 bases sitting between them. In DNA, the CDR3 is TGTGCCTGTGAGACCGCTAGGGCCTGGTACACCGATAAACTCATCTTT. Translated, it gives CACETARAWYTDKLIF.

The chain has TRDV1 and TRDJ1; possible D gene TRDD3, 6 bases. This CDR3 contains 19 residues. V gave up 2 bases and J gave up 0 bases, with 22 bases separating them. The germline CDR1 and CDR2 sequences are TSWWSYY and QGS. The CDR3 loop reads CALGESVPGVIRYTDKLIF. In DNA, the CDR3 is TGTGCTCTTGGGGAATCGGTGCCTGGGGTTATTAGGTACACCGATAAACTCATCTTT.

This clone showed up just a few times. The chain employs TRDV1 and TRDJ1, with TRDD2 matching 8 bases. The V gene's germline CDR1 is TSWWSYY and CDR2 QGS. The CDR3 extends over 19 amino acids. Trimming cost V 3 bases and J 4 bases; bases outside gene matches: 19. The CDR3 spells CALGDCLPRGLPTSDKLIF. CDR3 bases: TGTGCTCTTGGGGACTGCCTTCCTAGGGGACTACCCACAAGCGATAAACTCATCTTT.

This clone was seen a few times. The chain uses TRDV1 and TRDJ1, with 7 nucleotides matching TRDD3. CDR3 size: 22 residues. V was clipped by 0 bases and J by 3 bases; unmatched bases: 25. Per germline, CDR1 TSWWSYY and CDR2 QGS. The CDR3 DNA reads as TGTGCTCTTGGGGAACTAGTACTCCCTACCGCCAACTGGGGATGGGGGGCCGATAAACTCATCTTT. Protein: CALGELVLPTANWGWGADKLIF.

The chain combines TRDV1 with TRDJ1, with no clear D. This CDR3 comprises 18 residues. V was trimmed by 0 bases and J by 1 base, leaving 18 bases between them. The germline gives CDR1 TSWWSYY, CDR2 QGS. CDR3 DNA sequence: TGTGCTCTTGGGGAACTTTCGGCCCTCCCGCATGGCACCGATAAACTCATCTTT. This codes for CALGELSALPHGTDKLIF.

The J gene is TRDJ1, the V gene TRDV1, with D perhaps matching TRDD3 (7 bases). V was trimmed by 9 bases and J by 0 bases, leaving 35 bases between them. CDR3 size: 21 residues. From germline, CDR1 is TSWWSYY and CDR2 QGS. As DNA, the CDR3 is TGTGCTCTCGCCCCGGCCTTCCGGCGTGGGATACTTTACTCGTACACCGATAAACTCATCTTT. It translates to CALAPAFRRGILYSYTDKLIF.

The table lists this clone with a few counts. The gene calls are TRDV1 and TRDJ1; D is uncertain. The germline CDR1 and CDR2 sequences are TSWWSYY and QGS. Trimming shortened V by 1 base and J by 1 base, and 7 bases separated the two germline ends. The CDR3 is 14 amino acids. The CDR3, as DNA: TGTGCTCTTGGGGAACCCGGGCGCACCGATAAACTCATCTTT. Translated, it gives CALGEPGRTDKLIF.

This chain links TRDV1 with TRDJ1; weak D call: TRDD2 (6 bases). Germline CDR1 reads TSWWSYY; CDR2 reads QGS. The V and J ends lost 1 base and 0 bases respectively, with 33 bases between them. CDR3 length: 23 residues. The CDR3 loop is CALGEQRPSAYYTRSSHTDKLIF. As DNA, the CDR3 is TGTGCTCTTGGGGAACAAAGACCTTCCGCGTACTACACCCGTTCCTCGCACACCGATAAACTCATCTTT.